One sample yielded the 30 T cell receptor beta chains listed below, sequenced in a study of identical twins. Each CDR3 protein gets one entry after TCRdb re-called the 5' RACE reads with MiXCR. Here the sample spans some 260,000 distinct CDR3 sequences, roughly an eighth being singletons. The specimen sequenced was memory (CD45RO+) T cells sorted from blood. All receptors come from a woman aged 18 to 35 in good health.

This clonotype was seen repeatedly, ten times or more. The CDR3 is CASSTRGGSGEAFF. The CDR3 DNA is TGTGCCAGCAGTACCCGAGGGGGTTCGGGTGAAGCTTTCTTT. V and J are TRBV6-5 and TRBJ1-1; D is possibly TRBD1 (6 bases). Germline CDR1 is MNHEY and CDR2 is SVGAGI. This CDR3 has 14 amino acids. V gave up 5 bases and J gave up 7 bases, with 17 bases separating them.

This clonotype was found many times. This chain uses TRBV12-3 or TRBV12-4 with TRBJ2-1, with 9 positions matching TRBD2. V shed 5 bases, J shed 6 bases, and the junction held 14 bases outside the gene matches. This CDR3 has 17 amino acids. The CDR3 region has the DNA TGTGCCAGCAGTCCGCGAGCTAGCGGGGCGGACCTCAATGAGCAGTTCTTC. As protein: CASSPRASGADLNEQFF.

This clonotype occurred many times. This sequence joins TRBV6-4 and TRBJ1-6; D not resolved. CDR3 length equals 13 residues. In germline, CDR1 is MRHNA, CDR2 SNTAGT. V lost 0 bases, J lost 7 bases, and 4 bases lay in between. CDR3 in amino acids: CASSDSANSPLHF. The DNA for the CDR3 is TGTGCCAGCAGTGACTCGGCAAATTCACCCCTCCACTTT.

This clonotype was recorded many times. The chain links TRBV5-1 to TRBJ1-2; unclear D gene. V lost 0 bases and J lost 8, with 8 bases in between. The CDR3 runs to 12 residues. Germline V gene sequence: CDR1 SGHRS, CDR2 YFSETQ. CDR3 residues: CASSLEGKGYTF. The CDR3 DNA follows: TGCGCCAGCAGCTTGGAAGGGAAAGGCTACACCTTC.

The rearrangement uses TRBV20-1 and TRBJ2-1, with 8 bases lining up with TRBD2. Trimming took 6 bases from V and 8 from J; bases not matched to a gene: 21. The CDR3 covers 17 residues. Germline loops: CDR1 DFQATT, CDR2 SNEGSKA (reference sequence). CDR3 DNA sequence: TGCAGTGCGCTAACTTTTCTAAGGAGCGGGAGTAGCGATGAGCAGTTCTTC. As protein: CSALTFLRSGSSDEQFF.

The V call is TRBV6-1, the J call TRBJ2-1; D is uncertain. Germline V lookup: CDR1 MNHNS, CDR2 SASEGT. V shed 3 bases and J shed 0 bases, with 6 bases lying between them. The CDR3 runs to 14 residues. CDR3 bases: TGTGCCAGCAGTGATTGGAGCTCCTACAATGAGCAGTTCTTC. Its protein product is CASSDWSSYNEQFF.

This clonotype has at least ten counts. The V gene is TRBV15, the J gene TRBJ2-7; unclear D gene. Germline lookup yields CDR1 LNHNV and CDR2 YYDKDF (reference sequence). The CDR3 runs to 13 residues. Trimming stripped 0 bases from V and 7 bases from J, with 10 bases between. CDR3 residues: CATSRDRSEEQYF. The DNA for the CDR3 is TGTGCCACCAGCAGAGATCGGAGCGAAGAGCAGTACTTC.

The chain uses TRBV5-6 and TRBJ2-1; D ambiguous. Per the germline V gene, CDR1 is SGHDT and CDR2 is YYEEEE. Trimming removed 9 bases at V and 6 bases at J, with 16 bases between. CDR3 length: 13 residues. Here the CDR3 DNA reads TGTGCCATGAGCCCCGTACGAACCAATGAGCAGTTCTTC. Protein product: CAMSPVRTNEQFF. The entire variable domain, with the rest obtained from reference TRBV5-6 and TRBJ2-1, is as follows: DAGVTQSPTHLIKTRGQQVTLRCSPKSGHDTVSWYQQALGQGPQFIFQYYEEEERQRGNFPDRFSGHQFPNYSSELNVNALLLGDSALYLCAMSPVRTNEQFFGPGTRLTVL.

This clonotype was seen repeatedly, ten times or more. The DNA for the CDR3 is TGCGCCAGCAGACAGGACCCCACAGATACGCAGTATTTT. It encodes CASRQDPTDTQYF. V usage is TRBV5-1 and J usage is TRBJ2-3, with D possibly TRBD1 on 5 matching bases. Deletions cut 5 bases from V and 2 bases from J, with 9 bases between. The CDR3 contains 13 residues. Germline CDR1 and CDR2: SGHRS and YFSETQ.

This sequence joins TRBV5-5 and TRBJ2-3; tentative D call: TRBD2 (5 bases). The CDR3 loop spans 14 amino acids. The germline gives CDR1 SGHKS, CDR2 YYEKEE (reference sequence). V was pared by 2 bases and J by 3 bases, with 10 bases between. DNA of the CDR3: TGTGCCAGCAGCTTAGCCACTAGGACAGATACGCAGTATTTT. This sequence encodes CASSLATRTDTQYF. The full variable domain, its missing parts supplied by reference TRBV5-5 and TRBJ2-3, is DAGVTQSPTHLIKTRGQQVTLRCSPISGHKSVSWYQQVLGQGPQFIFQYYEKEERGRGNFPDRFSARQFPNYSSELNVNALLLGDSALYLCASSLATRTDTQYFGPGTRLTVL.

This clonotype was seen only a few times. The rearrangement uses TRBV11-3 and TRBJ1-1; 10 nucleotides align to TRBD1. Germline values: CDR1 SGHNT, CDR2 YENEEA. The CDR3 extends over 15 amino acids. Unmatched junction bases numbered 9, after V lost 5 bases and J lost 6 bases. The CDR3 is CASSLGQGNFPEAFF. CDR3 DNA: TGTGCCAGCAGCCTGGGACAGGGGAACTTTCCTGAAGCTTTCTTT.

This clonotype has a handful of counts. J is TRBJ1-2 and V is TRBV7-9; no reliable D call. CDR3 length: 12 amino acids. In germline, CDR1 is SEHNR, CDR2 FQNEAQ (reference sequence). Trimming took off 4 bases at V and 2 bases at J, with 5 bases between the two ends. CDR3 bases: TGTGCCAGCAGCTCCCACAACTATGGCTACACCTTC. It yields the protein CASSSHNYGYTF.

In nucleotides, the CDR3 is TGTGCCATACTCAGGGGCCACGAGCAGTACTTC. Its translation: CAILRGHEQYF. The chain links TRBV7-9 to TRBJ2-7; D is perhaps TRBD1 (6 bases). The germline V gene has CDR1 SEHNR and CDR2 FQNEAQ (reference sequence). The CDR3 runs to 11 residues. The ends were cut back, 10 bases at V and 5 bases at J, with 12 bases in the middle.

This clonotype was seen a few times. The rearrangement links TRBV20-1 to TRBJ2-5, with unresolved D. This CDR3 comprises 14 residues. V was shortened by 4 bases and J by 2 bases, with 14 bases between the two germline ends. Germline values: CDR1 DFQATT, CDR2 SNEGSKA (reference sequence). The CDR3 DNA is TGCAGTGCTAAGGAACGCGTGTATCAAGAGACCCAGTACTTC. This sequence encodes CSAKERVYQETQYF.

This clonotype turned up a few times. The rearrangement uses TRBV23-1 and TRBJ1-4; no clear D. TRBV23-1 is marked as an open reading frame, function uncertain. V was pared by 3 bases and J by 0 bases, with 8 bases between. The CDR3 consists of 15 residues. CDR3: CASSHHGTTNEKLFF. CDR3 nucleotide sequence: TGCGCCAGCAGTCACCACGGAACAACTAATGAAAAACTGTTTTTT.

This clonotype was observed a handful of times. This chain joins TRBV20-1 and TRBJ2-7, with 12 bases lining up with TRBD2. V shed 2 bases and J 2 bases; nucleotides not matched to a gene: 10. Germline V gene lookup returns CDR1 DFQATT and CDR2 SNEGSKA (reference sequence). CDR3 length equals 17 residues. CDR3: CSARQGLAGNSAYEQYF. In nucleotides, the CDR3 is TGCAGTGCTAGACAAGGACTAGCGGGAAACTCCGCCTACGAGCAGTACTTC.

This sequence joins TRBV6-5 and TRBJ2-2; tentative D call: TRBD1 (5 bases). The CDR3 runs 12 residues. Germline CDR1 and CDR2: MNHEY and SVGAGI. V was shortened by 4 bases and J by 12 bases, with 12 bases between the two germline ends. This chain's CDR3 is CASSSQTDKLFF. The CDR3, as DNA: TGTGCCAGCAGTTCTCAAACGGACAAGCTGTTTTTT.

This clonotype showed up just a few times. The chain couples TRBV7-9 to TRBJ2-7, with 7 nucleotides matching TRBD1. Germline V gives CDR1 SEHNR, CDR2 FQNEAQ (reference sequence). Trimming removed 5 bases from V and 3 bases from J; junction bases left unmatched: 7. The CDR3 consists of 14 residues. The CDR3 DNA sequence: TGTGCCAGCAGCGTTCCGGGACAGAGCTACGAGCAGTACTTC. Translation gives CASSVPGQSYEQYF.

The V gene is TRBV5-6, the J gene TRBJ2-1, with D hard to call. Germline lookup yields CDR1 SGHDT and CDR2 YYEEEE. The CDR3 runs to 12 residues. Trimming cost V 2 bases and J 8 bases, with 8 bases left between them. The CDR3 loop reads CASSLVPDEQFF. The DNA of the CDR3 is TGTGCCAGCAGCTTAGTTCCGGATGAGCAGTTCTTC.

V usage is TRBV29-1 and J usage is TRBJ2-3, with D possibly TRBD1 on 6 matching bases. Germline assignment: CDR1 SQVTM and CDR2 ANQGSEA. The V end lost 5 bases, the J end lost 6 bases, and 9 bases lay between the germline ends. This CDR3 contains 11 residues. DNA of the CDR3: TGCAGCGTTTACAGGGTGGATACGCAGTATTTT. Translating gives CSVYRVDTQYF.

With respect to this clonotype: A read error may explain this, as a much larger clone is one base away. V gene TRBV14 combines with J gene TRBJ2-2; D is ambiguous. Germline loops: CDR1 SGHDN, CDR2 FVKESK. The V end lost 6 bases, the J end lost 7 bases, and 12 bases lay between the germline ends. This CDR3 has 13 residues. This CDR3 is CASRRTADGELFF. The DNA for the CDR3 is TGTGCCAGCAGACGAACAGCAGACGGGGAGCTGTTTTTT. The whole variable domain, remainder taken from reference TRBV14 and TRBJ2-2, is EAGVTQFPSHSVIEKGQTVTLRCDPISGHDNLYWYRRVMGKEIKFLLHFVKESKQDESGMPNNRFLAERTGGTYSTLKVQPAELEDSGVYFCASRRTADGELFFGEGSRLTVL.

The V call is TRBV5-1, the J call TRBJ2-5; D remains ambiguous. Trimming took 5 bases from V and 4 from J, leaving 15 bases between them. CDR3 length equals 14 residues. The germline V gene has CDR1 SGHRS and CDR2 YFSETQ. The CDR3 DNA is TGCGCCAGCAGTTTCGGACCAGAGCGAGAGACCCAGTACTTC. It encodes CASSFGPERETQYF.

This clonotype was counted a few times. This chain connects TRBV28 to TRBJ1-1, with D uncertain. The V gene's germline CDR1 is MDHEN and CDR2 SYDVKM. V lost 3 bases and J 2 bases, leaving 10 bases between the germline ends. The CDR3 sequence is 14 residues long. The CDR3 sequence is CASSFGPRNTEAFF. The CDR3 DNA reads as TGTGCCAGCAGTTTCGGACCGCGAAACACTGAAGCTTTCTTT.

The rearrangement joins TRBV20-1 to TRBJ2-3; 8 bases are a match to TRBD2. The CDR3 has 11 residues. Germline V gives CDR1 DFQATT, CDR2 SNEGSKA (reference sequence). The CDR3 nucleotides read TGCAGCCCTCGGGCGGGAGGTACGCAGTATTTT. Amino acid sequence: CSPRAGGTQYF.

The chain carries TRBV6-1 and TRBJ2-3; TRBD1 or TRBD2 may be the D gene (5 bases each). Trimming removed 6 bases from V and 5 bases from J, with 18 bases in between. The germline CDR1 and CDR2 sequences are MNHNS and SASEGT. The CDR3 covers 15 residues. Here the CDR3 reads CASRRRQKRGDTQYF. The CDR3, as DNA: TGTGCCAGCAGACGCCGGCAGAAGAGGGGAGATACGCAGTATTTT.

In its sample, this clonotype was seen many times. The V and J genes are TRBV10-2 and TRBJ2-3; D might be TRBD1 (7 bases). The CDR3 is 14 residues long. Trimming cost V 5 bases and J 8 bases, with 17 bases left between them. Germline CDR1 reads WSHSY; CDR2 reads SAAADI. CDR3 bases: TGCGCCAGCAGTTTATCAGGGGGGATAGGTACGCAGTATTTT. This encodes CASSLSGGIGTQYF.

This clonotype occurred many times. The V call is TRBV20-1, the J call TRBJ2-4, with D perhaps given as TRBD1 or TRBD2 (5 bases each). Germline V gives CDR1 DFQATT, CDR2 SNEGSKA (reference sequence). V was cut by 0 bases and J by 0 bases, with 9 bases left in between. This CDR3 comprises 15 residues. The CDR3 DNA follows: TGCAGTGCTAGAGACAGGGAGTTAGCCAAAAACATTCAGTACTTC. Its translation: CSARDRELAKNIQYF.

This clonotype was recorded a few times. The chain combines TRBV9 with TRBJ2-7, with TRBD2 matching 10 bases. Germline CDR1 is SGDLS and CDR2 is YYNGEE. The CDR3 spans 15 residues. The V gene end was trimmed by 0 bases and the J gene end by 3 bases; junction bases not matched to a gene: 3. The CDR3 region has the DNA TGTGCCAGCAGCGTAGCTAGCGGGAGATTCTACGAGCAGTACTTC. It translates to CASSVASGRFYEQYF. Based on the CDR3 plus reference TRBV9 and TRBJ2-7, the full variable domain is DSGVTQTPKHLITATGQRVTLRCSPRSGDLSVYWYQQSLDQGLQFLIQYYNGEERAKGNILERFSAQQFPDLHSELNLSSLELGDSALYFCASSVASGRFYEQYFGPGTRLTVT.

J is TRBJ1-2 and V is TRBV9, with D possibly matching TRBD1 (5 bases). The CDR3 spans 16 residues. V was pared by 3 bases and J by 8 bases, with 23 bases between. Germline V gives CDR1 SGDLS, CDR2 YYNGEE. CDR3 DNA sequence: TGTGCCAGCAGCGGCCCCGCGACAGCCCTACCGAGGGGCTACACCTTC. The encoded protein is CASSGPATALPRGYTF.

V and J are TRBV19 and TRBJ2-1; tentatively, D is TRBD2 (6 bases). CDR1 is LNHDA and CDR2 is SQIVND in the germline V gene (reference sequence). The length of the CDR3 is 13 residues. The V and J ends lost 8 bases and 5 bases respectively, with 13 bases between them. Here the CDR3 DNA reads TGTGCCAGTCGGGAGAGGCAGAACAATGAGCAGTTCTTC. This sequence encodes CASRERQNNEQFF.